Listed below are T cell receptor beta chains from one sample, sequenced in a study of shared clonotypes between healthy human individuals. Method: immunoSEQ multiplex PCR; TCRdb's copy keeps in-frame clones and lacks some. In the table there are a few hundred thousand clones, around 76% of which are singletons. The sample taken for sequencing was PBMCs. These TCRs come from a woman aged 40 to 50 in good health. Some clones in this sample may be carry-over from other donors' samples. Each CDR3 is given with its conserved first and last residue. The order of the fields is V gene, clone size, D gene, J gene, CDR3 DNA, CDR3 protein. A D gene is named only where the DNA matches it firmly. Size is omitted from some rows. Given values are once, few, many or a class for expanded clones.

TRBV29-1	-	-	TRBJ2-7	TGCAGCGTTGAAACCGTTGTGGACGAGCAGTACTTC	CSVETVVDEQYF
TRBV7-8	-	TRBD1	TRBJ1-5	TGTGCCGGGTCGACAGGGAGGGATCAGCCCCAGCATTTT	CAGSTGRDQPQHF
TRBV28	-	TRBD2	TRBJ2-5	TGTGCCAGCAGTTTCCCTAGCGGGAGGACCCAAGAGACCCAGTACTTC	CASSFPSGRTQETQYF
TRBV9	-	TRBD2	TRBJ2-2	TGTGCCAGCAGCGTTGGACTAGCGGGTAAAACCGGGGAGCTGTTTTTT	CASSVGLAGKTGELFF
TRBV11-2	-	-	TRBJ2-4	TGTGCCAGCTCCCCTTCGATCGGGGCAAACATTCAGTACTTC	CASSPSIGANIQYF
TRBV5-4	-	-	TRBJ1-2	TGTGCCAGCAGCTTAGGCAACTATGGCTACACCTTC	CASSLGNYGYTF
TRBV6-4	-	-	TRBJ2-3	TGTGCCAGCATCCCTCGTACAGATACGCAGTATTTT	CASIPRTDTQYF
TRBV5-1	-	TRBD1	TRBJ1-2	TGCGCCAGCATCGGGACAGATCCCAGCTATGGCTACACCTTC	CASIGTDPSYGYTF
TRBV4-1	few	-	TRBJ2-2	TGCGCCAGCAGCCAAGTTTCCCCCCCCTCCGGGGAGCTGTTTTTT	CASSQVSPPSGELFF
TRBV30	few	TRBD1	TRBJ1-1	TGTGCCTGCACCGGGACAGCACACACTGAAGCTTTCTTT	CACTGTAHTEAFF
TRBV2	few	-	TRBJ1-4	TGTGCCAGCAGAGCCGGGCCCCGCTCGGAAAAACTGTTTTTT	CASRAGPRSEKLFF
TRBV11-1	-	-	TRBJ1-1	TGTGCCAGCAGCTTAGCGGGGGGCGAAACTGAAGCTTTCTTT	CASSLAGGETEAFF
TRBV28	-	TRBD1	TRBJ2-2	TGTGCCAGCAGCTCGTGGACAGGACCCAACACCGGGGAGCTGTTTTTT	CASSSWTGPNTGELFF
TRBV19	-	-	TRBJ1-2	TGTGCCAGTAGTGGTGGGGCCTGGGATGGCTACACCTTC	CASSGGAWDGYTF
TRBV5-1	-	TRBD1	TRBJ2-2	TGCGCCAGCAGCGTACAGGGGACCGGGGAGCTGTTTTTT	CASSVQGTGELFF
TRBV6-6	-	-	TRBJ2-3	TGTGCCAGCAGTTACCGGGGACCCCACAGCGATACGCAGTATTTT	CASSYRGPHSDTQYF
TRBV4-2	-	-	TRBJ2-2	TGTGCCAGCAGCCAAGATCCATCCGGGATGAACACCGGGGAGCTGTTTTTT	CASSQDPSGMNTGELFF
TRBV28	-	-	TRBJ1-6	TGTGCCAGCAATTCAGGGAATTCACCCCTCCACTTT	CASNSGNSPLHF
TRBV5-1	-	-	TRBJ2-7	TGCGCCAGCAGCTTTAACCCCCAAGGGTACTACGAGCAGTACTTC	CASSFNPQGYYEQYF
TRBV7-2	-	TRBD1	TRBJ2-2	TGTGCCAGCAGCTTAGTAGGGGGCCGGAACACCGGGGAGCTGTTTTTT	CASSLVGGRNTGELFF
TRBV15	-	-	TRBJ2-7	TGTGCCACCAGCGGCGGGGATGGACTTCCTTCTGATTACGAGCAGTACTTC	CATSGGDGLPSDYEQYF
TRBV13	-	TRBD2	TRBJ2-1	TGTGCCAGCAGCTTTAGCGGGAGTGGGTACAATGAGCAGTTCTTC	CASSFSGSGYNEQFF
TRBV7-3	-	TRBD2	TRBJ2-2	TGTGCCAGCAGCTCATTAAGAGCGGGAGGGCCCGCCGGGGAGCTGTTTTTT	CASSSLRAGGPAGELFF
TRBV30	-	-	TRBJ2-7	TGTGCCTGGGGGTCCGACGACATCCTTTATTCCTACGAGCAGTACTTC	CAWGSDDILYSYEQYF
TRBV5-1	few	-	TRBJ1-5	TGCGCCAGCAGCACGGTCCCAAGCGGAGCCCAGCATTTT	CASSTVPSGAQHF
TRBV19	-	TRBD1	TRBJ2-3	TGTGCCAGTAGTTGGACAGGAGACACAGATACGCAGTATTTT	CASSWTGDTDTQYF
TRBV28	once	TRBD2	TRBJ2-7	TGTGCCAGCAAAAATCTAGCGGGGGCCCAGGAGTACTTC	CASKNLAGAQEYF
TRBV15	many	-	TRBJ1-1	TGTGCCACCAGCAGAGATATAGTGGAGATGAACACTGAAGCTTTCTTT	CATSRDIVEMNTEAFF
TRBV28	-	TRBD2	TRBJ2-7	TGTGCCAGCAGTCCCACGGGGGGGAACTACGAGCAGTACTTC	CASSPTGGNYEQYF
TRBV30	few	-	TRBJ1-2	TGTGCCTGGAGTAGGGGCGGGTCCCGCACCTTC	CAWSRGGSRTF
TRBV29-1	-	-	TRBJ2-1	TGCAGCGTCCCAAGCGTACTAGTAAACAACGGTGAGCAGTTCTTC	CSVPSVLVNNGEQFF
TRBV7-8	-	TRBD1	TRBJ1-5	TGTGCCAGCAGCCCACAAGGACAGGACGACTCGAATCAGCCCCAGCATTTT	CASSPQGQDDSNQPQHF
TRBV30	-	-	TRBJ1-1	TGTGCCTGGAGTGCTGTACTAGGGGGTAACACTGAAGCTTTCTTT	CAWSAVLGGNTEAFF
TRBV5-1	-	-	TRBJ1-4	TGCGCCAGCAGCTTGAAGGGGGGTGATGAAAAACTGTTTTTT	CASSLKGGDEKLFF
TRBV30	-	TRBD1	TRBJ1-5	TGTGCCTGGAGTGTACAGACAGGGCGTCAGCCCCAGCATTTT	CAWSVQTGRQPQHF
TRBV5-1	-	TRBD2	TRBJ2-1	TGCGCCAGCGCCCCGGAACTAGCGGGAGAGCAGTTCTTC	CASAPELAGEQFF
TRBV4-1	-	-	TRBJ2-1	TGCGCCAGCAGCCAGTTACCGGGACCCTACAATGAGCAGTTCTTC	CASSQLPGPYNEQFF
TRBV2	-	TRBD1	TRBJ1-5	TGTGCCAGCAGTAGAGGACAGGGAGGGCAGCCCCAGCATTTT	CASSRGQGGQPQHF
TRBV6-5	-	-	TRBJ1-5	TGTGCCAGCAGTTACTCGGAACAGCCCCAGCATTTT	CASSYSEQPQHF
TRBV7-9	-	-	TRBJ1-5	TGTGCCAGCAGCTCCTGGGACGGCGGCAATCAGCCCCAGCATTTT	CASSSWDGGNQPQHF
TRBV9	-	-	TRBJ2-7	TGTGCCAGCAGCGTAGGAGGAGGGGAAGAGCAGTACTTC	CASSVGGGEEQYF
TRBV10-1	-	-	TRBJ2-5	TGCGCCAGCAGTGAGTCAAGGGGGTTAGAGACCCAGTACTTC	CASSESRGLETQYF
TRBV28	-	-	TRBJ2-1	TGTGCCAGCAGTTTACCCGGGTTAGGCTCCAATGAGCAGTTCTTC	CASSLPGLGSNEQFF
TRBV5-5	once	TRBD1	TRBJ2-5	TGTGCCAGCAGCTTTGGGGCCCGGACAGGGGGAGGGGAGACCCAGTACTTC	CASSFGARTGGGETQYF
TRBV30	-	-	TRBJ2-1	TGTGCCTGGGGCTCCATTTCCGGGACAATCCAGTTCTTC	CAWGSISGTIQFF
TRBV5-1	-	TRBD1	TRBJ1-6	TGCGCCAGCAGCACGAAACAGGGGTCGTATTCACCCCTCCACTTT	CASSTKQGSYSPLHF
TRBV5-1	-	-	TRBJ1-2	TGCGCCAGCAGCTTGGAGGGCCCTTCCGGCTACACCTTC	CASSLEGPSGYTF
TRBV28	-	TRBD1	TRBJ1-2	TGTGCCAGCAGTACTCCGGACAGGGACTATGGCTACACCTTC	CASSTPDRDYGYTF
TRBV12-5	-	TRBD1	TRBJ2-7	TGTGCTAAGCCACCCGCAGGGGGATGCGAGCAGTACTTC	CAKPPAGGCEQYF
TRBV4-2	-	-	TRBJ2-1	TGTGCCAGCAGCCAAGAGGGGACGACTTACAATGAGCAGTTCTTC	CASSQEGTTYNEQFF
TRBV2	once	-	TRBJ1-4	TGTGCCAGCAAGTCCACCCCCGGGGCTTATACTGAAAAACTGTTTTTT	CASKSTPGAYTEKLFF
TRBV4-2	many	-	TRBJ2-5	TGTGCCAGCAGTCAAGCGGCAAGGGAGACCCAGTACTTC	CASSQAARETQYF
TRBV11-2	-	-	TRBJ2-7	TGTGCCAGCAGCTTAGGACAGAGCTACGAGCAGTACTTC	CASSLGQSYEQYF
TRBV15	-	TRBD1	TRBJ2-3	TGTGCCACCAGCCCTACGGACAGGCAGGCGCAGTATTTT	CATSPTDRQAQYF
TRBV18	once	-	TRBJ1-1	TGTGCCAGCTCACCAACGGGGAGGACGAACACTGAAGCTTTCTTT	CASSPTGRTNTEAFF